Sequencing of this TCR beta chain was carried out in a study of T cells in Graves' hyperthyroidism and ophthalmopathy. Study-level points and caveats: Ophthalmopathy stood apart from stable hyperthyroidism in a 13 V-J model.

Germline values: CDR1 SGHRS, CDR2 YFSETQ. The CDR3 is made up of 15 amino acids. Comments on this clonotype: Its cognate antigen is unknown. A single base separates this from a much larger clone, so it may be a read error.

At least 3 on the Clinical Activity Score was recorded for ophthalmopathy patients, who also had NOSPECS grade at least 4 and duration under 3 months. RNA transcripts served as the template for amplifying TCR beta CDR3 regions. With the HTBI primer set, the TCR CDR3 went through a first round of RT-PCR. MiXCR was run by TCRdb on the multiplex PCR reads, yielding one entry per CDR3 protein. Among around 600,000 distinct CDR3 sequences listed, about a sixth were seen once. The chain employs TRBV5-1 and TRBJ2-7, with 11 positions matching TRBD1. This receptor was obtained from a middle-aged woman with Graves' ophthalmopathy. The specimen sequenced was blood. The CDR3 DNA is TGCGCCAGCAGCCGAGGGACAGGGGGAGTTTACGAGCGGTACTTC. The encoded protein is CASSRGTGGVYERYF. Full variable domain (outside the CDR3, taken from reference TRBV5-1 and TRBJ2-7): KAGVTQTPRYLIKTRGQQVTLSCSPISGHRSVSWYQQTPGQGLQFLFEYFSETQRNKGNFPGRFSGRQFSNSRSEMNVSTLELGDSALYLCASSRGTGGVYERYFGPGTRLTVT.